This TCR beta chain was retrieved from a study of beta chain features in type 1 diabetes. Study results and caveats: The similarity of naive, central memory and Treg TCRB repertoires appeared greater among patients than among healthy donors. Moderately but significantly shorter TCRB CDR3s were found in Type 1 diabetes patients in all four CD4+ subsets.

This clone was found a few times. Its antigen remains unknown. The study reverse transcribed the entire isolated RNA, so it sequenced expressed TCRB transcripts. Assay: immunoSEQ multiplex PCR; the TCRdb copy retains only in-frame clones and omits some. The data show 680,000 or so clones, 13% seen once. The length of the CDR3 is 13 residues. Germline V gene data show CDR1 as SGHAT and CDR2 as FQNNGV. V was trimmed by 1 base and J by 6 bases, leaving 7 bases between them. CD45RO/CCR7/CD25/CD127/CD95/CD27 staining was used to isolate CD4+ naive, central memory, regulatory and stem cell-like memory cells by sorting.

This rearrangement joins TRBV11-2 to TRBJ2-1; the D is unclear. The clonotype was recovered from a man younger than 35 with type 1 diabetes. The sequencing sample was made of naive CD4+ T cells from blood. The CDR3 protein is CASSLVSPNEQFF. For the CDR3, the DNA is TGTGCCAGCAGCTTAGTTTCCCCCAATGAGCAGTTCTTC. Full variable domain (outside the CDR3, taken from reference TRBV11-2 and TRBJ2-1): EAGVAQSPRYKIIEKRQSVAFWCNPISGHATLYWYQQILGQGPKLLIQFQNNGVVDDSQLPKDRFSAERLKGVDSTLKIQPAKLEDSAVYLCASSLVSPNEQFFGPGTRLTVL.